Sequencing of this T cell receptor (beta chain) was carried out in a study of T cells in localized non-small cell lung cancer. Here immunoSEQ multiplex PCR was the method, and the copy in TCRdb shows in-frame clones only, minus some. The table records about 24,000 clones, around 90% of them present only once. The germline V gene has CDR1 SGHRS and CDR2 YFSETQ. With 0 bases removed from V and 1 base from J, the gap between germline ends came to 8 bases. The CDR3 covers 14 residues. The V and J genes are TRBV5-1 and TRBJ2-7; no definite D call. The receptor comes from a man aged 35-75 years with stage III squamous cell lung carcinoma. Material: peripheral blood, obtained before any cancer treatment. CDR3 sequence reads: CASSLGLGSYEQYF. CDR3 coding DNA: TGCGCCAGCAGCTTGGGCTTAGGGTCCTACGAGCAGTACTTC.